Below are 28 T cell receptor beta chains sequenced from a single sample in a study of CXCR3-negative and CXCR3-positive naive CD8 T cells. Study-level results: A higher hydrophobicity marked the TRB CDR3s of CXCR3-positive naive cells versus CXCR3-negative naive cells.

The method, 5' RACE with UMI labels, was used to prepare the TRB cDNA libraries. TCRdb re-analyzed the 5' RACE reads; it lists each CDR3 protein once, without DNA. This sample's table has tens of thousands of distinct CDR3 sequences. Their antigens remain unidentified. The sequencing sample was made of naive CXCR3+ CD8+ T cells from blood. Described subset: CD45RO-CCR7+CD27+CD95- naive CD8+ T cells expressing CXCR3 (TNR3+). These TCRs come from a human donor in good health. Some clones in this sample may be carry-over from other donors' samples.

V and J are TRBV20-1 and TRBJ1-2; TCRdb calls TRBD1, which cannot be checked without DNA. This CDR3 comprises 11 residues. Germline assignment: CDR1 DFQATT and CDR2 SNEGSKA (reference sequence). The CDR3 here is CSADSPYGYTF.

The chain links TRBV4-3 to TRBJ2-1; TCRdb designates TRBD1, a call that cannot be tested without DNA. The CDR3 spans 18 residues. Germline V gene sequence: CDR1 LGHNA, CDR2 YSLEER. The CDR3 spells CASSQEGARGARGDEQFF.

The CDR3 region is CSAKEGGPLRNNEQFF. V and J are TRBV20-1 and TRBJ2-1; as DNA is missing, the TRBD1 call by TCRdb cannot be tested. CDR1 is DFQATT, CDR2 SNEGSKA, per germline (reference sequence). CDR3 length: 16 amino acids.

V usage is TRBV9 and J usage is TRBJ1-1. This CDR3 contains 14 residues. CDR1 is SGDLS and CDR2 is YYNGEE in the germline V gene. The CDR3 loop is CASSAVISRSEAFF.

This chain joins TRBV27 and TRBJ2-3; TCRdb lists TRBD1, though no DNA is available to test this call. The CDR3 is 14 amino acids. The germline V gene encodes CDR1 MNHEY and CDR2 SMNVEV (reference sequence). This CDR3 reads CASSSLDSWDTQYF.

The V call is TRBV28, the J call TRBJ1-2. The CDR3 consists of 12 residues. Per the germline V gene, CDR1 is MDHEN and CDR2 is SYDVKM. The CDR3 loop is CASSLGNYGYTF.

This chain uses TRBV3-1 with TRBJ1-1. Germline V gene lookup returns CDR1 LGHDT and CDR2 YNNKEL (reference sequence). This CDR3 region has 14 residues. CDR3 sequence: CASSQTEIDSEAFF.

The CDR3 sequence is CASSEAIGRVLSYEQYF. This chain uses TRBV2 with TRBJ2-7. The V gene's germline CDR1 is SNHLY and CDR2 FYNNEI. There are 17 residues in the CDR3.

By frequency, this clonotype registers medium-sized (0.01 to 0.1%). The chain uses TRBV4-3 and TRBJ1-1. Per germline, CDR1 LGHNA and CDR2 YSLEER. This CDR3 spans 14 amino acids. This CDR3 is CASSQDRRNTEAFF.

The rearrangement uses TRBV20-1 and TRBJ1-6. Germline assignment: CDR1 DFQATT and CDR2 SNEGSKA (reference sequence). There are 16 residues in the CDR3. The CDR3 reads CSAIPHPSSYNSPLHF.

This chain links TRBV27 with TRBJ2-2; TCRdb outputs TRBD1, but without DNA this stays unchecked. The CDR3 covers 17 residues. In germline, CDR1 is MNHEY, CDR2 SMNVEV (reference sequence). The CDR3 here is CASSFIHTGVETGELFF.

V usage is TRBV19 and J usage is TRBJ2-7; TCRdb designates TRBD1, a call that cannot be tested without DNA. CDR3 length: 15 amino acids. Germline-derived CDR1 and CDR2 are LNHDA and SQIVND (reference sequence). This CDR3 is CASSPFTTRGDEQYF.

V gene TRBV4-3 combines with J gene TRBJ2-5; TCRdb designates TRBD1, a call that cannot be tested without DNA. Germline CDR1 is LGHNA and CDR2 is YSLEER. The CDR3 is 15 residues long. The CDR3 protein is CASSQASGWQETQYF.

This sequence joins TRBV12-3 or TRBV12-4 and TRBJ2-5; TCRdb picks TRBD1, but there is no DNA to check that call. CDR3 length: 16 amino acids. CDR3: CASTLIGGGNQETQYF.

The gene calls are TRBV19 and TRBJ1-1. There are 13 residues in the CDR3. Germline CDR1 LNHDA, CDR2 SQIVND (reference sequence). CDR3 sequence: CASRDGASPEAFF. Combining the CDR3 with reference TRBV19 and TRBJ1-1 gives the whole variable domain DGGITQSPKYLFRKEGQNVTLSCEQNLNHDAMYWYRQDPGQGLRLIYYSQIVNDFQKGDIAEGYSVSREKKESFPLTVTSAQKNPTAFYLCASRDGASPEAFFGQGTRLTVV.

The chain uses TRBV7-9 and TRBJ1-4; TCRdb selects TRBD1, and the lack of DNA leaves this call unchecked. Germline assignment: CDR1 SEHNR and CDR2 FQNEAQ (reference sequence). The CDR3 runs to 17 residues. CDR3 in amino acids: CASSPRLRQGTNEKLFF.

The chain employs TRBV7-3 and TRBJ2-2; the TCRdb call, TRBD1, lacks DNA for checking. CDR3 length: 14 amino acids. Germline V gene lookup returns CDR1 SGHTA and CDR2 FQGTGA. The chain's CDR3 is CASSFPGETGELFF. The full variable domain, rest sourced from reference TRBV7-3 and TRBJ2-2, is GAGVSQTPSNKVTEKGKYVELRCDPISGHTALYWYRQSLGQGPEFLIYFQGTGAADDSGLPNDRFFAVRPEGSVSTLKIQRTERGDSAVYLCASSFPGETGELFFGEGSRLTVL.

The chain couples TRBV2 to TRBJ2-6; as DNA is missing, the TRBD2 call by TCRdb cannot be tested. The CDR3 loop spans 14 amino acids. Germline loops: CDR1 SNHLY, CDR2 FYNNEI. This CDR3 is CASVRGAGANVLTF.

The chain uses TRBV20-1 and TRBJ2-7; TCRdb returns TRBD2, unconfirmable since there is no DNA. There are 18 residues in the CDR3. From germline, CDR1 is DFQATT and CDR2 SNEGSKA (reference sequence). CDR3 loop: CSAPLRRGALFSSYEQYF.

The chain joins TRBV28 to TRBJ2-3; TCRdb outputs TRBD1, but without DNA this stays unchecked. CDR1 is MDHEN and CDR2 is SYDVKM in the germline V gene. The CDR3 covers 15 residues. This chain's CDR3 is CASSLERPSTDTQYF.

The chain joins TRBV20-1 to TRBJ2-7; checking the TCRdb D call of TRBD1 is not possible without DNA. The CDR3 covers 14 residues. Germline V gives CDR1 DFQATT, CDR2 SNEGSKA (reference sequence). This CDR3 reads CSARIGGGSYEQYF.

The V and J genes are TRBV4-1 and TRBJ2-2; TCRdb's D gene call, TRBD1, goes unchecked for lack of DNA. In germline, CDR1 is MGHRA, CDR2 YSYEKL. The CDR3 is made up of 14 amino acids. The CDR3 protein is CASSAGVNTGELFF.

The V call is TRBV29-1, the J call TRBJ1-1. The germline V gene encodes CDR1 SQVTM and CDR2 ANQGSEA. CDR3 size: 12 residues. The CDR3 loop is CSVESESAEAFF. The complete variable domain, with remaining parts taken from reference TRBV29-1 and TRBJ1-1, reads SAVISQKPSRDICQRGTSLTIQCQVDSQVTMMFWYRQQPGQSLTLIATANQGSEATYESGFVIDKFPISRPNLTFSTLTVSNMSPEDSSIYLCSVESESAEAFFGQGTRLTVV.

V usage is TRBV11-2 and J usage is TRBJ2-7; the D call of TRBD1 rests on TCRdb alone, since no DNA is present to check it. The CDR3 is made up of 14 amino acids. Looked up from germline, CDR1 is SGHAT and CDR2 is FQNNGV. CDR3 sequence: CASSPGTDVHEQYF. The whole variable domain, filled in from reference TRBV11-2 and TRBJ2-7, reads EAGVAQSPRYKIIEKRQSVAFWCNPISGHATLYWYQQILGQGPKLLIQFQNNGVVDDSQLPKDRFSAERLKGVDSTLKIQPAKLEDSAVYLCASSPGTDVHEQYFGPGTRLTVT.

V gene TRBV12-3 or TRBV12-4 combines with J gene TRBJ2-5; TCRdb selects TRBD2, and the lack of DNA leaves this call unchecked. This CDR3 has 15 residues. CDR3 sequence: CASSPSGAGGETQYF.

The chain is built from TRBV5-1 and TRBJ1-3; TCRdb's D call of TRBD1 is untestable without DNA. This CDR3 is 15 amino acids long. The germline V gene has CDR1 SGHRS and CDR2 YFSETQ. CDR3 sequence: CASSPTDSSGNTIYF.

This rearrangement joins TRBV5-5 to TRBJ2-7; with no DNA, the TCRdb D assignment of TRBD2 cannot be verified. Per germline, CDR1 SGHKS and CDR2 YYEKEE (reference sequence). CDR3 length: 15 amino acids. The CDR3 is CASSLFSGGSYEQYF.

The CDR3 reads CASSQDASVYGYTF. The chain joins TRBV4-3 to TRBJ1-2. Germline assignment: CDR1 LGHNA and CDR2 YSLEER. This CDR3 is 14 amino acids long.